Shown below are 2 T cell receptor beta chains from a single sample sequenced in a study of T cells in Graves' hyperthyroidism and ophthalmopathy. RNA transcripts yielded amplified TCR beta CDR3 regions. The primer set for the first-round RT-PCR of the TCR CDR3 was HTBI. In TCRdb, the multiplex PCR reads were re-called with MiXCR into one record per CDR3 protein. The table records roughly 240,000 distinct CDR3 sequences, roughly a quarter of them present only once. The sequencing input was blood. These receptors were collected from a woman aged 40-49 years with Graves' ophthalmopathy.

This clonotype came up many times. The chain combines TRBV30 with TRBJ2-7, with D possibly being TRBD2 (6 bases). The germline V gene has CDR1 GTSNPN and CDR2 SVGIG (reference sequence). The CDR3 has 15 residues. Trimming took 1 base from V and 0 from J, leaving 13 bases between them. CDR3 protein: CAWSGIGGSSYEQYF. CDR3 nucleotide sequence: TGTGCCTGGAGTGGAATCGGAGGGAGCTCCTACGAGCAGTACTTC.

V gene TRBV12-5 combines with J gene TRBJ2-5; D not certain. Per the germline V gene, CDR1 is LGHNT and CDR2 is FRNRAP. This CDR3 spans 11 amino acids. Trimming removed 11 bases from V and 3 bases from J, with 10 bases in between. CDR3: CAASAKETQYF. DNA of the CDR3: TGTGCTGCTTCGGCTAAAGAGACCCAGTACTTC.